This record covers a single T cell receptor beta chain. Its specific antigen is unknown. Qualities for individual bases were not recorded, and no much larger clone is one base off. The entry originates in a study of cytomegalovirus exposure and HLA in healthy donors (TCRdb year 2017). Looking at the study overall: According to a later analysis, one platform produced both the roughly 110 validation repertoires and the 670 or so repertoires of the first cohort. The study combined high-throughput TCR immunosequencing, statistical association of individual TCRs with disease status, and machine learning to predict cytomegalovirus infection status. Along with the approximately 700-subject first cohort, a separate validation cohort of 120 different subjects was used. The study aimed to test whether signatures of past pathogen exposure could be identified by cataloging public T cell receptors. What the work shows at the level of the full study, not this receptor alone: The classifier was reported to diagnose cytomegalovirus status with high specificity and sensitivity in both the original and validation cohorts. The study gave a list of over 150 TCR beta chains associated with cytomegalovirus. The authors suggested that the approach could potentially be generalized to other disease states and immunological phenotypes. A later analysis lacked HLA typing for the validation cohort, so it scored co-occurrence in that cohort across all 120 repertoires. Most TCR sequences were observed very rarely across donors, whereas some public TCRs were present in many individuals. Subsequent analysis determined that TCRs grouped into clusters in the first cohort also showed a tendency toward co-occurrence across the 120 or so validation repertoires, and approximately 94% of cluster scores exceeded 0. A few of the identified cytomegalovirus-associated TCR beta chains were confirmed in vitro to be specific for cytomegalovirus antigens.

The donors belonged to the validation cohort of 120 subjects, which was separate from the approximately 660-subject first cohort. V lost 4 bases and J lost 6 bases; the stretch between them is 10 bases long. CDR1 is given as MGHRA and CDR2 as YSYEKL, both from the germline V gene. The CDR3, cysteine through phenylalanine, is 13 amino acids long. Only the CDR3 region is kept as DNA, spanning 39 bases read in frame from base 1. Libraries were made using the immunoSEQ multiplex PCR assay. The authors' analysis ran thus. A statistical classification framework was developed to diagnose cytomegalovirus status using the catalog of TCR beta chain sequences. Entries here come from immuneACCESS through TCRdb and include only in-frame sequences with V and J called. Some clones fail to appear in such tables; in the studies checked, an unresolved V gene covers under half of the shortfall, and the cause of the remainder is unknown. That table is the source of V, J and clone size, and D and trimming were worked out from the DNA. The sample table shows fewer than 200,000 clones, and 86% are seen once. 5.5% to 6% of the sample lies in the top ten.

This receptor was taken from a young woman in good health and CMV-seronegative. Recombination connected TRBV4-1 to TRBJ1-5; no D gene can be assigned with confidence. Sequenced sample: PBMCs. The CDR3 here reads CASSRAMSQPQHF. The nucleotide sequence is TGCGCCAGCAGCCGGGCCATGAGTCAGCCCCAGCATTTT.